These T cell receptor beta chains were read from a single sample in a study of blood T cells in healthy people across ages. A single record per CDR3 protein comes from TCRdb applying MiXCR to the 5' RACE reads. The sample lists approximately 600,000 distinct CDR3 sequences; under 65% were seen once. The sequenced sample consisted of blood. Every receptor here comes from a man aged 55-75 years in good health. Both conserved end residues are part of each CDR3. Fields, in order: J gene, clone size, V gene, D gene, CDR3 DNA, CDR3 protein. A D gene is named only where the DNA matches it firmly. Expanded clones get a size class; other rows say once, few or many, or leave the size out.

TRBJ2-3,NA,TRBV12-3/TRBV12-4,TRBD2,TGTGCCAGCAGACTCGGACTAGCGGGCCTTGATACGCAGTATTTT,CASRLGLAGLDTQYF
TRBJ1-2,once,TRBV20-1,NA,TGCAGTGCCAACCCCGGCCGAGAAGGTTACACCTTC,CSANPGREGYTF
TRBJ2-1,NA,TRBV20-1,NA,TGCAGTGCTAGAGTGCGGAGCTCCTACAATGAGCAGTTCTTC,CSARVRSSYNEQFF
TRBJ2-7,few,TRBV4-1,TRBD1,TGCGCCAGCAGCCAAACCGACAGGGGCTCCTACGAGCAGTACTTC,CASSQTDRGSYEQYF
TRBJ2-7,NA,TRBV20-1,NA,TGCAGTGCTCCCCACAGGAACTCCTACGAGCAGTACTTC,CSAPHRNSYEQYF
TRBJ2-4,few,TRBV10-3,NA,TGTGCCATCAAATCGGGGGGCAGTGCGAACATTCAGTACTTC,CAIKSGGSANIQYF
TRBJ1-2,few,TRBV20-1,NA,TGCAGTGCGCCTCGGGGGGCCGTGGGTAACTATGGCTACACCTTC,CSAPRGAVGNYGYTF
TRBJ2-3,NA,TRBV20-1,NA,TGCAGTGCTAGAGAGCGGGGTCGGACAGATACGCAGTATTTT,CSARERGRTDTQYF
TRBJ2-2,NA,TRBV14,NA,TGTGCCAGCAGCCCCAGATCGAACACCGGGGAGCTGTTTTTT,CASSPRSNTGELFF
TRBJ2-5,NA,TRBV10-3,NA,TGTGCCATCGGAGGGGGTTCAGCAGAGACCCAGTACTTC,CAIGGGSAETQYF
TRBJ1-2,NA,TRBV25-1,NA,TGTGCCAGCCGCGATGGGGGCCGAGGCTATGGCTACACCTTC,CASRDGGRGYGYTF